One sample yielded the 4 T cell receptor beta chains listed below, sequenced in a study of blood T cell repertoires in COVID-19. Assay: immunoSEQ multiplex PCR; the TCRdb copy retains only in-frame clones and omits some. The table has tens of thousands of clones, nearly 80% seen once; the top ten hold approximately 12%. Sequenced input: peripheral blood. The receptors here all came from a human donor in a cohort sampled during active COVID-19.

The chain is built from TRBV25-1 and TRBJ2-2; D uncertain. V dropped 1 base and J dropped 3 bases, with 6 bases sitting between them. The CDR3 runs 14 residues. Germline values: CDR1 MGHDK, CDR2 SYGVNS. The CDR3 bases are TGTGCCAGCAGTGAATCCCTTCACACCGGGGAGCTGTTTTTT. As protein: CASSESLHTGELFF.

The gene calls are TRBV4-1 and TRBJ2-1, with no clear D. The CDR3 is 15 amino acids. Germline V CDR1 and CDR2: MGHRA, YSYEKL. Trimming took 1 base from V and 6 from J, leaving 13 bases between them. This CDR3 is CASSQATLYGNEQFF. The CDR3 region has the DNA TGCGCCAGCAGCCAAGCTACGCTCTATGGCAATGAGCAGTTCTTC.

The gene calls are TRBV30 and TRBJ1-5; 7 bases align to TRBD1. V was pared by 5 bases and J by 1 base, with 8 bases of the junction left unmatched. The CDR3 is 15 amino acids. From germline, CDR1 is GTSNPN and CDR2 SVGIG (reference sequence). As DNA, the CDR3 is TGTGCCTGGGGGGAAGGGGGCTACAGCAATCAGCCCCAGCATTTT. Translation gives CAWGEGGYSNQPQHF. The entire variable domain, with the rest obtained from reference TRBV30 and TRBJ1-5, is as follows: SQTIHQWPATLVQPVGSPLSLECTVEGTSNPNLYWYRQAAGRGLQLLFYSVGIGQISSEVPQNLSASRPQDRQFILSSKKLLLSDSGFYLCAWGEGGYSNQPQHFGDGTRLSIL.

This clone occurred a few times. The chain is built from TRBV7-3 and TRBJ2-1; 9 bases agree with TRBD2. The germline CDR1 and CDR2 sequences are SGHTA and FQGTGA. The CDR3 has 14 amino acids. V dropped 0 bases and J dropped 13; count of bases not matched to a gene: 7. CDR3 DNA: TGTGCCAGCAGCTTAACCCCGGGACTAGCCCAACAGTTCTTC. This codes for CASSLTPGLAQQFF. Supplemented by reference TRBV7-3 and TRBJ2-1, the full variable domain reads GAGVSQTPSNKVTEKGKYVELRCDPISGHTALYWYRQSLGQGPEFLIYFQGTGAADDSGLPNDRFFAVRPEGSVSTLKIQRTERGDSAVYLCASSLTPGLAQQFFGPGTRLTVL.